Below, one TCR beta chain is given with its context. The antigen remains undetermined. The sample comes from a study of cytomegalovirus exposure and HLA in healthy donors. This CDR3 is 13 amino acids long. The germline V gene has CDR1 MDHEN and CDR2 SYDVKM. With 6 bases removed from V and 2 bases from J, the gap between germline ends came to 10 bases. Study-wide findings and caveats: Reported performance of the classifier showed diagnosis of cytomegalovirus status with high specificity and sensitivity.

Sequencing used immunoSEQ multiplex PCR; TCRdb keeps in-frame clones, though not all of them. The sample includes 180,000 or so clones, approximately 86% of them seen just once. The sample taken for sequencing was PBMCs. V and J are TRBV28 and TRBJ1-2; D is undetermined. This TCR came from a man under 40 in good health and CMV-seropositive. The CDR3 protein is CASRRTSNYGYTF. Written as DNA, the CDR3 is TGTGCCAGCAGACGGACCTCCAACTATGGCTACACCTTC.